This is a list of T cell receptor beta chains from one sample in a study of CD8 T cells in Susac syndrome. MiXCR was run by TCRdb on the immunoSEQ multiplex PCR reads, yielding one entry per CDR3 protein. The sample carries about 300,000 distinct CDR3 sequences, about 91% recorded once. The source material was CD8+ T cells from PBMCs. Every receptor here comes from a human donor with multiple sclerosis. Both conserved end residues are part of each CDR3. Fields, in order: V gene, clone size, J gene, D gene, CDR3 protein, CDR3 DNA. D genes are given only for firm matches. Expanded clones get a size class; other rows say once, few or many, or leave the size out.

TRBV29-1,.,TRBJ2-1,.,CSVLMDRGYNEQFF,TGCAGCGTGTTAATGGACAGAGGATACAATGAGCAGTTCTTC
TRBV4-1,.,TRBJ1-4,.,CASRGFGFRKLFF,TGCGCCAGCCGGGGGTTTGGCTTTCGAAAACTGTTTTTT
TRBV11-2,.,TRBJ1-1,.,CASSLGTILTEAFF,TGTGCCAGCAGCTTAGGGACAATTCTCACTGAAGCTTTCTTT
TRBV14,once,TRBJ2-7,TRBD1,CASSHWTGATYEQYF,TGTGCCAGCAGCCATTGGACAGGGGCCACCTACGAGCAGTACTTC
TRBV4-3,.,TRBJ2-5,.,CASSPLGDQETQYF,TGCGCCAGCAGCCCCTTGGGGGACCAAGAGACCCAGTACTTC
TRBV28,.,TRBJ2-5,.,CASSLSRAQGHHPRETQYF,TGTGCCAGCAGTTTATCCAGGGCTCAAGGACACCACCCCCGGGAGACCCAGTACTTC
TRBV25-1,few,TRBJ2-7,TRBD1,CASSGSGTGLGSYEQYF,TGTGCCAGCAGTGGATCAGGGACAGGGCTCGGCTCCTACGAGCAGTACTTC
TRBV27,.,TRBJ2-7,.,CASSELSGYEQYF,TGTGCCAGCAGCGAACTCAGCGGATACGAGCAGTACTTC
TRBV20-1,.,TRBJ1-1,.,CSAVPGSNTEAFF,TGCAGTGCTGTACCGGGATCTAACACTGAAGCTTTCTTT
TRBV2,.,TRBJ1-2,.,CASISSRGNYGYTF,TGTGCCAGCATTAGCTCTCGAGGGAACTATGGCTACACCTTC
TRBV28,.,TRBJ2-2,.,CASSFGAFAGELFF,TGTGCCAGCAGTTTCGGGGCATTCGCCGGGGAGCTGTTTTTT
TRBV19,.,TRBJ2-7,.,CASSIGTFYEQYF,TGTGCCAGTAGTATAGGGACGTTCTACGAGCAGTACTTC
TRBV27,few,TRBJ2-2,.,CASSLSGSGELFF,TGTGCCAGCAGTTTGTCAGGTTCCGGGGAGCTGTTTTTT
TRBV6-2/TRBV6-3,.,TRBJ1-2,.,CASSFPPSAGRGYTF,TGTGCCAGCAGTTTCCCCCCTTCGGCAGGGCGAGGCTACACCTTC
TRBV15,.,TRBJ2-2,.,CATSRGWNGELFF,TGTGCCACCAGCAGGGGCTGGAACGGGGAGCTGTTTTTT
TRBV24-1,.,TRBJ2-3,TRBD2,CATSDLTGTRLSTDTQYF,TGTGCCACCAGTGACCTCACCGGGACTAGATTATCAACAGATACGCAGTATTTT
TRBV28,.,TRBJ2-7,.,CASSLHPGRQYF,TGTGCCAGCAGCCTACACCCCGGGCGGCAGTACTTC
TRBV6-2/TRBV6-3,few,TRBJ2-5,.,CASSYKGEWETQYF,TGTGCCAGCAGTTACAAGGGGGAGTGGGAGACCCAGTACTTC
TRBV7-2,once,TRBJ2-1,TRBD1,CASSLADRNEQFF,TGTGCCAGCAGCTTAGCGGACAGGAATGAGCAGTTCTTC
TRBV4-3,.,TRBJ2-1,TRBD2,CASSQDGVGRESTNEQFF,TGCGCCAGCAGCCAAGATGGCGTGGGGCGGGAGTCCACCAATGAGCAGTTCTTC
TRBV19,.,TRBJ2-3,.,CAVQTPLADTQYF,TGTGCTGTGCAGACCCCTCTGGCAGATACGCAGTATTTT
TRBV7-9,.,TRBJ1-1,TRBD1,CASSKGGQGAAFF,TGTGCCAGCAGTAAAGGGGGACAGGGGGCGGCTTTCTTT
TRBV28,.,TRBJ2-1,.,CASRWDNSYNEQFF,TGTGCCAGCAGATGGGACAACTCCTACAATGAGCAGTTCTTC
TRBV20-1,.,TRBJ2-1,.,CSARDGRQFF,TGCAGTGCTAGAGATGGACGTCAGTTCTTC
TRBV12-3/TRBV12-4,.,TRBJ2-7,TRBD2,CASSQQTSGSSYEQYF,TGTGCCAGCAGTCAGCAGACTAGCGGGAGTTCATACGAGCAGTACTTC
TRBV7-8,.,TRBJ2-3,.,CASSPPGSRDTQYF,TGTGCCAGCAGCCCGCCCGGGTCTAGGGATACGCAGTATTTT
TRBV5-1,.,TRBJ2-7,TRBD1,CASSLRDRPYEQYF,TGCGCCAGCAGCTTACGGGACAGGCCCTACGAGCAGTACTTC
TRBV2,.,TRBJ1-2,TRBD1,CASSAQGLTDGYTF,TGTGCCAGCAGCGCACAGGGGTTGACGGATGGCTACACCTTC
TRBV27,.,TRBJ2-7,TRBD1,CATAWGQAYEQYF,TGTGCCACAGCTTGGGGACAGGCCTACGAGCAGTACTTC
TRBV24-1,once,TRBJ1-2,.,CATSDNLATAPYGYTF,TGTGCCACCAGTGATAATCTAGCGACAGCCCCCTATGGCTACACCTTC
TRBV5-5,.,TRBJ1-1,.,CASSLDIRAEAFF,TGTGCCAGCAGCTTGGACATTAGGGCTGAAGCTTTCTTT
TRBV5-4,.,TRBJ2-3,TRBD2,CASSLPGTSGDYTDTQYF,TGTGCCAGCAGCCTACCCGGGACTAGCGGTGATTACACAGATACGCAGTATTTT
TRBV20-1,.,TRBJ1-6,TRBD1,CSARMTGGADSPLHF,TGCAGTGCTAGAATGACAGGGGGCGCGGATTCACCCCTCCACTTT
TRBV3-1,few,TRBJ1-1,.,CASSQGPGGTEAFF,TGTGCCAGCAGCCAAGGTCCCGGGGGCACTGAAGCTTTCTTT
TRBV28,.,TRBJ2-2,.,CASSWGIGAGELFF,TGTGCCAGCAGTTGGGGGATAGGCGCCGGGGAGCTGTTTTTT
TRBV7-9,.,TRBJ2-7,.,CASSLVVGVQDEQYF,TGTGCCAGCAGCTTAGTCGTCGGGGTCCAGGACGAGCAGTACTTC
TRBV6-2/TRBV6-3,many,TRBJ2-7,.,CASSYGTVEQDF,TGTGCCAGCAGTTACGGGACGGTCGAGCAGGACTTC
TRBV28,.,TRBJ2-7,.,CASSLLSTYEQYF,TGTGCCAGCAGTTTACTTTCGACCTACGAGCAGTACTTC
TRBV19,.,TRBJ2-1,.,CASNGKGGGAMYNEQFF,TGTGCCAGTAACGGGAAGGGGGGAGGGGCAATGTACAATGAGCAGTTCTTC
TRBV6-5,.,TRBJ2-1,.,CASLGLDYNEQFF,TGTGCCAGCCTGGGGCTAGATTACAATGAGCAGTTCTTC